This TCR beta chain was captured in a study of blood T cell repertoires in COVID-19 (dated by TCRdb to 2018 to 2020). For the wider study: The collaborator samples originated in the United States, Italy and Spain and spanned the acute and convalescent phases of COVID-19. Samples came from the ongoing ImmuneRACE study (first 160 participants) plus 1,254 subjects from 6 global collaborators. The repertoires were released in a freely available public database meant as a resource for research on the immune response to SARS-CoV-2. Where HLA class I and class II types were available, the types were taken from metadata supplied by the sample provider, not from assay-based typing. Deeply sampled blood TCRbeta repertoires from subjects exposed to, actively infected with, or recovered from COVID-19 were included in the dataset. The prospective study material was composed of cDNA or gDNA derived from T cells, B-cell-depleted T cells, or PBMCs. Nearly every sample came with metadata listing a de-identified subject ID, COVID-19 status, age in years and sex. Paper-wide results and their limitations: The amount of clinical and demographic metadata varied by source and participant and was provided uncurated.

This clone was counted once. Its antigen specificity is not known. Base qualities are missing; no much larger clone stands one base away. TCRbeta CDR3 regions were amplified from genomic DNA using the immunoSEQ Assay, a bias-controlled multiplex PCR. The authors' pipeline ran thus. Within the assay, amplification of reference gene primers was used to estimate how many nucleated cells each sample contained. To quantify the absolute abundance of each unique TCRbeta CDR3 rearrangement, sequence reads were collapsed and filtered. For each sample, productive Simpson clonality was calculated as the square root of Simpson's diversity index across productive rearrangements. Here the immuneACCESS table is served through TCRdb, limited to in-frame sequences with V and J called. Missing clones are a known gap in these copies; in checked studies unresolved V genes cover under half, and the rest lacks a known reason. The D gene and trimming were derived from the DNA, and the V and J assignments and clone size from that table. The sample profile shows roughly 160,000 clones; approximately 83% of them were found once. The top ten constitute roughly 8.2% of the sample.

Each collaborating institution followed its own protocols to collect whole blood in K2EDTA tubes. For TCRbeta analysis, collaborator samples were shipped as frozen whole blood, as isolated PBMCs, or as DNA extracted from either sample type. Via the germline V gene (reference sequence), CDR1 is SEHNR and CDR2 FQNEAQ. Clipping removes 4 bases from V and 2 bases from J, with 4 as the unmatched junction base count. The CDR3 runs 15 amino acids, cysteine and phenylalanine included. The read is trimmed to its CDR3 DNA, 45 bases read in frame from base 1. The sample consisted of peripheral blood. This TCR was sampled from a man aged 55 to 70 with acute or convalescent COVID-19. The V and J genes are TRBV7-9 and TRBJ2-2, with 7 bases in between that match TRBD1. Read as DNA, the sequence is TGTGCCAGCAGCTACAGGGGCCTTAACACCGGGGAGCTGTTTTTT. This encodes CASSYRGLNTGELFF. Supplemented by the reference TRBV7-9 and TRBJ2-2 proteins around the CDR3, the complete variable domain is DTGVSQNPRHKITKRGQNVTFRCDPISEHNRLYWYRQTLGQGPEFLTYFQNEAQLEKSRLLSDRFSAERPKGSFSTLEIQRTEQGDSAMYLCASSYRGLNTGELFFGEGSRLTVL.